What follows are 20 T cell receptor delta chains derived from one specimen sequenced in a study of gammadelta T cells in human blood (dated by TCRdb to 2020 to 2022). The library was prepared using RT-PCR. These reads were obtained on an Illumina MiSeq. Clonotypes were called again by TCRdb from the public reads via CATT, and duplicate nucleotide sequences were then merged into one entry. In all, the sample holds 300 to 350 delta-chain clones, and about a fifth of those were seen once. The ten most abundant clones make up roughly 66% of the sample. Sequenced material: Vgamma9Vdelta2 gamma-delta T cells from fetal blood. The receptors stem from a human fetus.

A few counts support this clone. The mismatch at residue 6 between this DNA's translation and the TCRdb protein of a much larger clone likely reflects a read error; the protein shown is translated from the DNA. The chain combines TRDV2 with TRDJ3; 10 nucleotides align to TRDD3. CDR3 length equals 18 residues. CDR1 and CDR2 from the germline V gene are GEAIGNYY and EKD. The V gene end was trimmed by 3 bases and the J gene end by 0 bases; junction bases not matched to a gene: 4. Written as DNA, the CDR3 is TGTGCCTGTGACTACGGGGGGATACGCTCCTGGGACACCCGACAGATGTTTTTC. It codes for CACDYGGIRSWDTRQMFF.

Remarks on this clone: For this DNA, TCRdb reports the protein of a much larger clone, which diverges at residue 3, most likely from a read error; the protein presented here is translated directly from the DNA. The genes are TRDV2 and TRDJ2, with a weak D call TRDD3 (6 bases). TCRdb lists no J gene, so it was determined here by aligning the DNA to germline. From germline, CDR1 is GEAIGNYY and CDR2 EKD. CDR3 length equals 14 residues. The CDR3, as DNA: TGTGCCCGTGACACCGTGGGGGTGACAGCACAACTCTTCTTT. It codes for CARDTVGVTAQLFF.

This clone occurred a few times. The TCRdb protein comes from a much larger clone and disagrees with this DNA's translation at residue 11, likely due to a read error; the protein given here is derived from the DNA. V usage is TRDV2 and J usage is TRDJ3; 9 bases are a match to TRDD3. The CDR3 covers 17 residues. Germline CDR1 reads GEAIGNYY; CDR2 reads EKD. The CDR3 region is CACDYWGSSWGTRQMFF. CDR3 bases: TGTGCCTGTGACTACTGGGGGAGCTCCTGGGGCACCCGACAGATGTTTTTC.

This clone appeared a single time. The translation of this DNA and the TCRdb protein of a much larger clone differ at residue 5, probably owing to a read error; the protein shown here is translated from the DNA. The rearrangement links TRDV2 to TRDJ2; TRDD3 is a possible D gene (6 bases). The J gene is absent in TCRdb and was assigned here via DNA matching to germline. V was clipped by 2 bases and J by 3 bases, with 9 bases between them. CDR3 length: 14 residues. Germline CDR1 is GEAIGNYY and CDR2 is EKD. CDR3 sequence reads: CACDNVGVTAQLFF. The CDR3, as DNA: TGTGCCTGTGACAACGTGGGGGTGACAGCACAACTCTTCTTT.

The rearrangement links TRAV38-2/DV8 to TRDJ1; 9 nucleotides line up with TRDD3. The J gene, not given by TCRdb, was assigned here from a germline match of the nucleotide sequence. J gave up 0 bases and V 7 bases, and 19 bases lay outside the gene matches. Germline CDR1 is TSESDYY and CDR2 is QEAYKQQN. The CDR3 extends over 19 amino acids. CDR3 in amino acids: CAYGLIRVGDRVYTDKLIF. CDR3 in DNA: TGTGCTTATGGGCTCATTCGGGTGGGGGATAGGGTGTACACCGATAAACTCATCTTT.

This clone was seen more than once but under ten times. A far larger clone is a single base away, which makes a read error likely. Other DNA sequences in the same sample also yield this CDR3. The gene calls are TRDV2 and TRDJ3; 11 bases agree with TRDD3. Germline V lookup: CDR1 GEAIGNYY, CDR2 EKD. The CDR3 contains 18 residues. J was trimmed by 0 bases and V by 3 bases; bases with no gene match: 3. The CDR3 DNA reads TGTGCCTGTGACTATTGGGGGATACGCTCCTGGGACACCCGACAGATGTTTTTC. It is translated as CACDYWGIRSWDTRQMFF.

The rearrangement joins TRDV2 to TRDJ3; D gene uncertain. TCRdb does not report a J gene; here it was assigned by matching the DNA to germline references. CDR1 is GEAIGNYY, CDR2 EKD, per germline. Trimming pared 3 bases from V and 0 bases from J, leaving 5 bases between. The CDR3 length is 15 residues. CDR3 in amino acids: CACDRRSWDTRQMFF. The CDR3 DNA reads TGTGCCTGTGACCGCCGCTCCTGGGACACCCGACAGATGTTTTTC.

About this clone itself: The protein recorded in TCRdb matches a much larger clone and deviates from this DNA's translation at residue 6, suggesting a read error; the protein here is obtained by translating the DNA. The chain couples TRDV2 to TRDJ2; 9 bases are a match to TRDD3. This CDR3 is 17 amino acids long. Germline trimming cut 1 base from V and 3 bases from J; bases unmatched to any gene: 8. In germline, CDR1 is GEAIGNYY, CDR2 EKD. As DNA, the CDR3 is TGTGCCTGTGACACGATAACTGGGGGAGGTATGACAGCACAACTCTTCTTT. The encoded protein is CACDTITGGGMTAQLFF.

This clone was seen more than once but under ten times. This chain joins TRDV2 and TRDJ1; D may be TRDD3 (5 bases). V lost 1 base and J lost 0, with 5 bases in between. Germline V gene data show CDR1 as GEAIGNYY and CDR2 as EKD. The CDR3 is made up of 13 amino acids. Here the CDR3 DNA reads TGTGCCTGTGACACTGGGGACACCGATAAACTCATCTTT. It encodes CACDTGDTDKLIF.

By proportion, this clone is hyperexpanded. In the same sample, other DNA sequences code for this CDR3. V usage is TRDV2 and J usage is TRDJ3, with 13 bases that match TRDD3. Germline V CDR1 and CDR2: GEAIGNYY, EKD. This CDR3 spans 18 amino acids. The V segment lost 3 bases and the J segment 0 bases; nucleotides outside the gene matches: 1. CDR3 sequence: CACDYWGIRSWDTRQMFF. CDR3 nucleotides: TGTGCCTGTGACTACTGGGGGATACGCTCCTGGGACACCCGACAGATGTTTTTC.

A V gene of TRDV2 was called, but no J gene was assigned; TRDD3 was called by the table and not checked on the DNA. The CDR3 extends over 19 amino acids. Germline CDR1 is GEAIGNYY and CDR2 is EKD. CDR3 bases: TGTGCCTGTGACATACTGGGGGATACGGGCCTGGGACACCCGACAGATGTTTTTTTC. As protein: CACDILGDTGLGHPTDVFF.

This clone appeared a few times. J is TRDJ1 and V is TRDV1; no clear D. The germline V gene has CDR1 TSWWSYY and CDR2 QGS. V lost 5 bases, J lost 4 bases, and 14 bases lay in between. The CDR3 is 14 residues long. In DNA form, the CDR3 reads TGTGCTCTTGGGAAGCCCGTCCTGGACGATAAACTCATCTTT. The encoded protein is CALGKPVLDDKLIF.

Details on this clone: Since a far larger clone is one base different, this is likely a read error. The chain combines TRDV2 with TRDJ3; 8 bases align to TRDD3. Germline V gene lookup returns CDR1 GEAIGNYY and CDR2 EKD. Losses at the gene ends were 3 bases for V and 2 bases for J; bases not matched to a gene: 2. The CDR3 length is 16 residues. CDR3 in DNA: TGTGCCTGTGACTCCTGGGGGACCTGGGACACCCGACAGATGTTTTTC. The encoded protein is CACDSWGTWDTRQMFF.

This clone was picked up a small number of times. One base separates it from a far larger clone, so it is likely a read error. The same CDR3 is also encoded by other DNA sequences in this sample. The gene calls are TRDV2 and TRDJ3; TRDD3 aligns across 13 bases. Trimming took 2 bases from V and 0 from J; bases not matched to a gene: 6. CDR1 and CDR2 (germline): GEAIGNYY, EKD. There are 20 residues in the CDR3. The CDR3 loop reads CACDRLGDTRSSWDTRQMFF. The CDR3 nucleotides read TGTGCCTGTGACAGACTGGGGGATACGAGAAGCTCCTGGGACACCCGACAGATGTTTTTC.

This clone was seen more than once but under ten times. This is likely an artifact of a read error, given a far larger clone one base away. The chain has TRDV2 and TRDJ3; 10 bases agree with TRDD3. TCRdb is silent on the J gene; assignment here came from matching the DNA to germline. From germline, CDR1 is GEAIGNYY and CDR2 EKD. CDR3 size: 18 residues. With V trimmed by 0 bases and J by 1 base, 2 bases remained unmatched. CDR3 region: CACDTGGYASWDTRQMFF. DNA of the CDR3: TGTGCCTGTGACACCGGGGGATACGCATCCTGGGACACCCGACAGATGTTTTTC.

This clone was seen once. One base separates it from a far larger clone, so it is likely a read error. Different DNA sequences within this sample yield the same CDR3. The V call is TRDV2, the J call TRDJ3; TRDD3 aligns across 9 bases. TCRdb does not report a J gene; here it was assigned by matching the DNA to germline references. After removal of 3 bases from V and 4 bases from J, the junction contained 3 bases not matched to a gene. The CDR3 runs to 16 residues. The germline gives CDR1 GEAIGNYY, CDR2 EKD. For the CDR3, the DNA is TGTGCCTGTGACTACTGGGGGACTTGGGACACCCGACAGATGTTTTTC. Residues: CACDYWGTWDTRQMFF.

As to this clone: TCRdb shows a much larger clone's protein in place of this DNA's translation, and the two differ at residue 11, likely through a read error; the protein shown is translated from the DNA. V gene TRDV2 combines with J gene TRDJ3, with 10 positions matching TRDD3. The J gene was not available in TCRdb and was assigned here by matching the DNA to germline segments. V lost 0 bases to trimming and J lost 5 bases; unmatched junction nucleotides: 6. The CDR3 sequence is 18 residues long. CDR1 and CDR2 (germline): GEAIGNYY, EKD. The CDR3, as DNA: TGTGCCTGTGACACCGGGGGATACGCGTCCGGGGACACCCGACAGATGTTTTTC. Translated: CACDTGGYASGDTRQMFF.

Turning to this clone: It is likely a read error: a sequence one base away is far more abundant. Different DNA sequences within this sample yield the same CDR3. No J gene call was made, and the V gene is TRDV2; TRDD3, the table's D call, was not compared with the DNA. Germline V gene lookup returns CDR1 GEAIGNYY and CDR2 EKD. The CDR3 consists of 14 residues. CDR3 sequence (DNA): TGTGCCTGTGACACCGTGGGGGTGACAGCACAACTGTTCTTT. This gives the protein CACDTVGVTAQLFF.

This clone has a handful of counts. This DNA translates differently at residue 6 from the TCRdb protein, which is that of a much larger clone; a read error is likely, and the protein shown is the DNA's own translation. This chain uses TRDV2 with TRDJ3, with 10 bases fitting TRDD3. Germline loops: CDR1 GEAIGNYY, CDR2 EKD. Germline trimming cut 2 bases from V and 0 bases from J; bases unmatched to any gene: 9. This CDR3 spans 20 amino acids. In nucleotides, the CDR3 is TGTGCCTGTGACAGACGGGGGGATACGCGAAGCTCCTGGGACACCCGACAGATGTTTTTC. Translating it yields CACDRRGDTRSSWDTRQMFF.

Comment on this clone: A read error likely explains this, since a far larger clone differs by one base. Other DNA sequences in the sample encode the same CDR3. This sequence joins TRDV2 and TRDJ3; TRDD3 aligns across 8 bases. This CDR3 has 18 amino acids. Germline V CDR1 and CDR2: GEAIGNYY, EKD. CDR3 in amino acids: CACDTGIRSSWDTRQMFF. In DNA, the CDR3 is TGTGCCTGCGACACCGGGATACGGAGCTCCTGGGACACCCGACAGATGTTTTTC.